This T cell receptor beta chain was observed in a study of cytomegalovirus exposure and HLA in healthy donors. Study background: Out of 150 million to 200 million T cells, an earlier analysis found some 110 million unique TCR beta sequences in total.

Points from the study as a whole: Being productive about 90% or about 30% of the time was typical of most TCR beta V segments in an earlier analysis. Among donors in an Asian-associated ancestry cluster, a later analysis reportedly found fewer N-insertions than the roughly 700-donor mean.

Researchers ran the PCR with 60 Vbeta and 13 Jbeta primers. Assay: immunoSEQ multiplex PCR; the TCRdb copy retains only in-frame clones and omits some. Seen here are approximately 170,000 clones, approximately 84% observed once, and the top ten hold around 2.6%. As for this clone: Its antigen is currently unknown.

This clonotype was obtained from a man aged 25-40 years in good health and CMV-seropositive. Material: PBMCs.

In DNA form, the CDR3 reads TGCGCCAGCAGCCAAGATACAGGGGATAATTCACCCCTCCACTTT. Translation gives CASSQDTGDNSPLHF. The V call is TRBV4-3, the J call TRBJ1-6, with 7 bases matching TRBD1. The germline CDR1 and CDR2 sequences are LGHNA and YSLEER. V dropped 0 bases and J dropped 5; count of bases not matched to a gene: 1. CDR3 length equals 15 residues.